The clone carrying this T cell receptor (beta chain) has just a few counts. The antigen remains unidentified. This sample is drawn from a study of T cell clonotyping in hematopoietic cell transplantation. Study findings and constraints: Pathologically expanded recipient clonotypes increased progressively from day 30 to day 180 as diversity fell. Graft donor and pretransplant recipient Inverse Simpson Index values predicted broader posttransplant TCR diversity.

The time point was: recipient sample about 28 days before transplant, after cytoreduction. Recipient blood drawn about 28 days pretransplant and days 30, 100, 180 after. Trimming pared 0 bases from V and 8 bases from J, leaving 8 bases between. Germline lookup yields CDR1 SGHRS and CDR2 YFSETQ. The CDR3 spans 12 residues. Measured with immunoSEQ multiplex PCR; TCRdb has only the in-frame clones, and not every one. Altogether roughly 49,000 clones are present, just over 85% being singletons, with the ten largest covering 5.9%. The sample consisted of peripheral blood mononuclear cells, taken before stem cell transplant. This sequence originates from a man aged 60 to 75 with biphenotypic leukemia. Some clones in this sample may be carry-over from other donors' samples. The chain recombines TRBV5-1 with TRBJ1-2, with no clear D. The CDR3 nucleotides are TGCGCCAGCAGCTTGGGCGGGTACGGCTACACCTTC. Its protein is CASSLGGYGYTF.